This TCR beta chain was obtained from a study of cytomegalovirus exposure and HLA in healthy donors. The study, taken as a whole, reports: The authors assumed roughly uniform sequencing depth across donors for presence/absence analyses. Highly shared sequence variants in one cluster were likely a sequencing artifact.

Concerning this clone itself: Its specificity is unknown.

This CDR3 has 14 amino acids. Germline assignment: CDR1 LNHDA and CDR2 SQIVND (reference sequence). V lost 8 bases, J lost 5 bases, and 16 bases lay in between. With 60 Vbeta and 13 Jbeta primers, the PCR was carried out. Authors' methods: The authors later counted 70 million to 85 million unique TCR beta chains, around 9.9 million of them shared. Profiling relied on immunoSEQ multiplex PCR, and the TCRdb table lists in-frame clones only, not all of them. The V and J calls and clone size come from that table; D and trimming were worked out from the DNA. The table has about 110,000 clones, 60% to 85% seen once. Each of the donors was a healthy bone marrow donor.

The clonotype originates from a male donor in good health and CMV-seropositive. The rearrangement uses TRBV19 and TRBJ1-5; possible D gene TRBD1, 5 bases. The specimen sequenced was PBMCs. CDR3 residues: CASGNTAGHQPQHF. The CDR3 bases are TGTGCCAGTGGAAACACCGCAGGGCATCAGCCCCAGCATTTT.